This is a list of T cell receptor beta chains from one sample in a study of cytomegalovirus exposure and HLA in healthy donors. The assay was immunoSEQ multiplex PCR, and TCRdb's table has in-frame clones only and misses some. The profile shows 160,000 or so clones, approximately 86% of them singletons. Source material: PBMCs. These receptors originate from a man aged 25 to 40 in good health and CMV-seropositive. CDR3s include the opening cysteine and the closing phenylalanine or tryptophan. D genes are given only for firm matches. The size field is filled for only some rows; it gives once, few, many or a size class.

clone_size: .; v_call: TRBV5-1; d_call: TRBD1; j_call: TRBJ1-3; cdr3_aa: CASSFEVPGQGQNTIYF; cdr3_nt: TGCGCCAGCAGCTTCGAGGTACCGGGACAGGGCCAAAACACCATATATTTT
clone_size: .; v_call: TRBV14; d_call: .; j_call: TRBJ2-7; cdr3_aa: CASSQYPGGSTYEQYF; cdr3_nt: TGTGCCAGCAGCCAATACCCTGGGGGGTCCACCTACGAGCAGTACTTC
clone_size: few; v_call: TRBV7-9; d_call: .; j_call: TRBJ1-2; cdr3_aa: CASSLSSGYGYTF; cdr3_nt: TGTGCCAGCAGCTTATCGAGCGGCTATGGCTACACCTTC
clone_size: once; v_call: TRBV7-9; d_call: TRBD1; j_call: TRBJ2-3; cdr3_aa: CASSTGQGATDTQYF; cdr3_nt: TGTGCCAGCAGCACGGGACAGGGGGCAACAGATACGCAGTATTTT
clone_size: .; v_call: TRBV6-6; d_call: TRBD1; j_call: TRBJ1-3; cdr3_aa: CASSPGGTGNTIYF; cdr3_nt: TGTGCCAGCAGTCCAGGGGGCACTGGAAACACCATATATTTT
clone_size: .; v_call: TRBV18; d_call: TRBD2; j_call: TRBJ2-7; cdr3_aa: CASSPFTSGGGTSYEQYF; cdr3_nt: TGTGCCAGCTCACCATTTACTTCGGGCGGGGGGACCTCCTACGAGCAGTACTTC
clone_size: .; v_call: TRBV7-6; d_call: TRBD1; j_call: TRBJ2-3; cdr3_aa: CASSPQTGGYADTQYF; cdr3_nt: TGTGCCAGCAGCCCCCAGACAGGGGGTTATGCAGATACGCAGTATTTT
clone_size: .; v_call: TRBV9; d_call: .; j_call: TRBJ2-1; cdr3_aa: CASSVGLTSYNEQFF; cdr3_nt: TGTGCCAGCAGCGTAGGCCTAACCTCCTACAATGAGCAGTTCTTC
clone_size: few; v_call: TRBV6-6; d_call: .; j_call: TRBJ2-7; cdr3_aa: CASSPPGEQYF; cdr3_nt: TGTGCCAGCAGCCCTCCGGGGGAGCAGTACTTC
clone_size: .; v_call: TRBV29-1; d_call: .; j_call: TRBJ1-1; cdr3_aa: CSVDNSCLKGDGNTEAFF; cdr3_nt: TGCAGCGTTGACAATAGTTGCCTCAAGGGGGACGGGAACACTGAAGCTTTCTTT
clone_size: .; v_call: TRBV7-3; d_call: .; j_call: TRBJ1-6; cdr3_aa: CASRAAGKNSPLHF; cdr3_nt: TGTGCCAGCAGGGCCGCAGGGAAGAATTCACCCCTCCACTTT
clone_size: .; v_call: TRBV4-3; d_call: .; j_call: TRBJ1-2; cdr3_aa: CASSQEVGSNYGYTF; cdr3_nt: TGCGCCAGCAGCCAAGAGGTGGGCAGCAACTATGGCTACACCTTC
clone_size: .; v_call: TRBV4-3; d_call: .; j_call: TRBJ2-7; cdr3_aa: CASSQGGLGTPSYEQYF; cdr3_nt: TGCGCCAGCAGCCAAGGTGGCTTGGGGACACCCTCCTACGAGCAGTACTTC
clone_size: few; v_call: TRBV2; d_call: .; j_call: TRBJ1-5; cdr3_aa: CASSPGQLQPQHF; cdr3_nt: TGTGCCAGCAGCCCTGGACAGTTACAGCCCCAGCATTTT
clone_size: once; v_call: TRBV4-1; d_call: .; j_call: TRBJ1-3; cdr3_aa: CASSQGAGNTIYF; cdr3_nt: TGCGCCAGCAGCCAAGGGGCAGGAAACACCATATATTTT
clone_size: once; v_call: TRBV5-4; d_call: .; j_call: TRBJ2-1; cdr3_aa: CASSGGRENEQFF; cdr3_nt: TGTGCCAGCAGCGGCGGAAGGGAGAATGAGCAGTTCTTC
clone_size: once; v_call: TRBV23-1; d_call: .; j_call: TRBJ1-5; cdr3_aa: CASSQEVRGLEPQHF; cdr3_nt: TGCGCCAGCAGTCAAGAGGTGCGGGGCTTAGAGCCCCAGCATTTT
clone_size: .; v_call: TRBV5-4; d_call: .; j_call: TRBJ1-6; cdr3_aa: CASSLLQGRVYNSPLHF; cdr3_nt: TGTGCCAGCAGCTTGTTACAGGGACGGGTGTATAATTCACCCCTCCACTTT
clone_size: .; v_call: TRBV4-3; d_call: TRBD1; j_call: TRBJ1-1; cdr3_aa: CASSPRQGPGTEAFF; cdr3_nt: TGCGCCAGCAGCCCGCGACAGGGCCCAGGGACTGAAGCTTTCTTT
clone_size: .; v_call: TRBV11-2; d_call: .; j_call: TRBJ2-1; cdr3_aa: CASSLEGWGRGQFF; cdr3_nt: TGTGCCAGCAGCTTAGAAGGGTGGGGCAGGGGGCAGTTCTTC
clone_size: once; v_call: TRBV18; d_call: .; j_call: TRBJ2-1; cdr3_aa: CASSLSGENEQFF; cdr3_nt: TGTGCCAGCTCGCTTTCGGGGGAAAATGAGCAGTTCTTC
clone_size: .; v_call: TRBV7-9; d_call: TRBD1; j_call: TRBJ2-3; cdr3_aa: CASSSTGGSDTQYF; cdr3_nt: TGTGCCAGCAGCTCGACAGGGGGTTCCGATACGCAGTATTTT
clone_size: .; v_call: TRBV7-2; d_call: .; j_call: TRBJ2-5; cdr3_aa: CASSFQGAQETQYF; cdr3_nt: TGTGCCAGCAGCTTTCAAGGGGCACAAGAGACCCAGTACTTC
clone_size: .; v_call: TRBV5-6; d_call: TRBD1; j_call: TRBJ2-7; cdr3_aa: CASSSVTGQESIEQYF; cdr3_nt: TGTGCCAGCAGCTCGGTCACGGGACAGGAATCGATCGAGCAGTACTTC
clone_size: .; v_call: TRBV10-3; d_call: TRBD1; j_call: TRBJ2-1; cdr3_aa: CAISVPDRRSYNEQFF; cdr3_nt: TGTGCCATCAGTGTACCGGACAGGCGTTCCTACAATGAGCAGTTCTTC
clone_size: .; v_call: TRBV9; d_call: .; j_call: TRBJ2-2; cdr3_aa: CASSVSLQGATGELFF; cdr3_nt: TGTGCCAGCAGCGTTAGCCTACAGGGTGCAACCGGGGAGCTGTTTTTT
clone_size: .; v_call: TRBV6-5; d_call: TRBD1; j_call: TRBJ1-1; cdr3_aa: CASSPWTGGNTEAFF; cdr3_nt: TGTGCCAGCAGTCCCTGGACAGGGGGGAACACTGAAGCTTTCTTT
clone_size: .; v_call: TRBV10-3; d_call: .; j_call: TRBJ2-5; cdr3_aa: CAISGRDGETQYF; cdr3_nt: TGTGCCATCAGTGGGAGGGACGGGGAGACCCAGTACTTC
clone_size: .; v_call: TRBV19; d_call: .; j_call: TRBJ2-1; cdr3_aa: CASSMFAGVSYNEQFF; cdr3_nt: TGTGCCAGTAGTATGTTCGCAGGGGTCTCCTACAATGAGCAGTTCTTC
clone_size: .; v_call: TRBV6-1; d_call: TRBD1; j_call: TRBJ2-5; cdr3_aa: CASMWTGGAETQYF; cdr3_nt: TGTGCCAGCATGTGGACAGGGGGTGCGGAGACCCAGTACTTC
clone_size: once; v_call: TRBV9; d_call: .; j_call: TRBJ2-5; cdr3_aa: CASSPGTGTPVETQYF; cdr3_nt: TGTGCCAGCAGCCCTGGGACCGGGACACCCGTGGAGACCCAGTACTTC
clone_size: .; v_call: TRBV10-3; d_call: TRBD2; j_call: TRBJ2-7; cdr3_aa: CAISGTSGVNPYEQYF; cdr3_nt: TGTGCCATCAGCGGGACTAGCGGGGTAAACCCCTACGAGCAGTACTTC
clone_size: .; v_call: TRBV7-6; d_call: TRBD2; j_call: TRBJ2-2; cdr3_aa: CASSFLAGGYTGELFF; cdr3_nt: TGTGCCAGCAGCTTCTTAGCGGGGGGTTACACCGGGGAGCTGTTTTTT
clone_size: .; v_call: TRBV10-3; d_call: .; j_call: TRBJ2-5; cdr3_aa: CATRTEIQETQYF; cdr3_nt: TGTGCCACCCGCACGGAGATACAAGAGACCCAGTACTTC
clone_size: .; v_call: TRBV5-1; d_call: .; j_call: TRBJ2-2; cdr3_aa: CASSFANTGELFF; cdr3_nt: TGCGCCAGCAGCTTCGCGAACACCGGGGAGCTGTTTTTT
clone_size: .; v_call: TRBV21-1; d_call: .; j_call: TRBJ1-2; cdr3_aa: CASRQREGELTYGYTF; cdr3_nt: TGTGCCAGCAGACAAAGGGAGGGGGAATTAACCTATGGCTACACCTTC
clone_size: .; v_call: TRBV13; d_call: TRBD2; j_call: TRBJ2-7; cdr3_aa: CASSLETSGFYEQYF; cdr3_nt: TGTGCCAGCAGCTTAGAGACTAGCGGCTTCTACGAGCAGTACTTC
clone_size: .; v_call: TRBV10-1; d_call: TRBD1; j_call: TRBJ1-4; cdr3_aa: CASPGDWTGTNEKLFF; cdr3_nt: TGCGCCAGCCCAGGGGACTGGACAGGGACTAATGAAAAACTGTTTTTT
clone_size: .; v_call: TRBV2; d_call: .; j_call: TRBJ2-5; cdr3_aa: CASSEALGTGQEETQYF; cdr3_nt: TGTGCCAGCAGTGAAGCCTTGGGTACGGGACAAGAAGAGACCCAGTACTTC
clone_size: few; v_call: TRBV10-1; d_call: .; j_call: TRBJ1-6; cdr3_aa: CASKEGSGDSPLHF; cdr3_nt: TGCGCCAGCAAAGAGGGTTCGGGCGATTCACCCCTCCACTTT
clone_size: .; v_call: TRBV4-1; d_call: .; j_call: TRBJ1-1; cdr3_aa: CASSQGAGTFEAFF; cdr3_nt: TGCGCCAGCAGCCAAGGTGCGGGCACCTTTGAAGCTTTCTTT
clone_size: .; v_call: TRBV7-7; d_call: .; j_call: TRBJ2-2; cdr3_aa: CASSRTSNPDTGELFF; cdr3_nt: TGTGCTAGCAGCCGTACTAGTAATCCCGACACCGGGGAGCTGTTTTTT
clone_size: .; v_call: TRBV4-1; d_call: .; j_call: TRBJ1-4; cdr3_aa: CASSHRRNEKLFF; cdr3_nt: TGCGCCAGCAGCCACCGGAGGAATGAAAAACTGTTTTTT
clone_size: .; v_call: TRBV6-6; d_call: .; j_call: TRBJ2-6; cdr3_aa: CANGGVSSGANVLTF; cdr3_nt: TGTGCCAATGGAGGGGTTTCCTCTGGGGCCAACGTCCTGACTTTC
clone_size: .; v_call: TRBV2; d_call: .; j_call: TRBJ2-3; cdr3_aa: CASRQGQTSADTQYF; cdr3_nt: TGTGCCAGCAGGCAGGGACAGACTAGTGCAGATACGCAGTATTTT
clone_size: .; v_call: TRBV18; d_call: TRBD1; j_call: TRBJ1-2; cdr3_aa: CASSLKRDNRDRGPYGYTF; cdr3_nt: TGTGCCAGCTCACTAAAGAGGGATAACCGGGACAGGGGACCCTATGGCTACACCTTC
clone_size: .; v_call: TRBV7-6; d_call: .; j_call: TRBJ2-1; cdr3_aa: CASSLAGVYNEQFF; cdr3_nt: TGTGCCAGCAGCTTAGCCGGGGTCTACAATGAGCAGTTCTTC
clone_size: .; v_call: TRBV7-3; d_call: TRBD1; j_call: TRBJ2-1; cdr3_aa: CASSQGQGTYNEQFF; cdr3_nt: TGTGCCAGCAGCCAGGGACAGGGAACCTACAATGAGCAGTTCTTC
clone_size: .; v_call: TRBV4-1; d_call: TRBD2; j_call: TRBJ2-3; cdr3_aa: CASSQEDPPGLVLTDTQYF; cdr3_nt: TGCGCCAGCAGCCAAGAAGACCCACCGGGACTAGTCCTCACAGATACGCAGTATTTT
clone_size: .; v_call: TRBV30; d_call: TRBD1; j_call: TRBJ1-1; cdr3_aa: CAWRQAGGVSEAFF; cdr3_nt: TGTGCCTGGAGACAAGCAGGGGGCGTTAGCGAAGCTTTCTTT
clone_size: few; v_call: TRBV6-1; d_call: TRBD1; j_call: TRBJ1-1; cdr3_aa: CASSNRGDTEAFF; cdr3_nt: TGTGCCAGCAGTAACAGGGGAGACACTGAAGCTTTCTTT
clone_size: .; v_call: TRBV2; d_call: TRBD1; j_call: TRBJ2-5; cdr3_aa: CASSVTRGQGARETQYF; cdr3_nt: TGTGCCAGCAGTGTAACGAGGGGACAGGGGGCGAGGGAGACCCAGTACTTC
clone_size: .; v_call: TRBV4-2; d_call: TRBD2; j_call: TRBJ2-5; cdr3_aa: CASSLGTSGLQETQYF; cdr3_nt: TGTGCCAGCAGCCTAGGGACTAGCGGGCTACAAGAGACCCAGTACTTC
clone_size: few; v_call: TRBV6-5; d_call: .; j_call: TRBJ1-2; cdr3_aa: CASSPMSSGYTF; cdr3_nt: TGTGCCAGCAGTCCAATGAGTAGCGGCTACACCTTC
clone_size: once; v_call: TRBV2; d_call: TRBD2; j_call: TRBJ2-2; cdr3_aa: CASSETSERGDTGELFF; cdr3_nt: TGTGCCAGCAGTGAAACCTCCGAGCGGGGGGACACCGGGGAGCTGTTTTTT
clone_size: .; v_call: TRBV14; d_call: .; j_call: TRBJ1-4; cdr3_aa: CASSQSRGSGEKLFF; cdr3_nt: TGTGCCAGCAGCCAGTCCAGGGGAAGTGGCGAAAAACTGTTTTTT
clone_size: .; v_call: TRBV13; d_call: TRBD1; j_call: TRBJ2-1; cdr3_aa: CASSLDKAGGIEQFF; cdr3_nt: TGTGCCAGCAGCTTAGATAAGGCAGGGGGCATCGAGCAGTTCTTC
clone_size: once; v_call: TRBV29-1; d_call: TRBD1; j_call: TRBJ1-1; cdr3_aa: CSVWGQGPMGNEAFF; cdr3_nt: TGCAGCGTATGGGGACAGGGCCCCATGGGAAATGAAGCTTTCTTT
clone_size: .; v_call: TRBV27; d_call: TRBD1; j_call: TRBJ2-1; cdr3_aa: CASSRTGSYNEQFF; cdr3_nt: TGTGCCAGCAGTAGGACAGGGTCCTACAATGAGCAGTTCTTC
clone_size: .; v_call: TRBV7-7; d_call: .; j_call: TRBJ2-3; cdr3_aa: CASSLNRGTDTQYF; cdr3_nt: TGTGCTAGCAGCTTAAACAGGGGCACAGATACGCAGTATTTT